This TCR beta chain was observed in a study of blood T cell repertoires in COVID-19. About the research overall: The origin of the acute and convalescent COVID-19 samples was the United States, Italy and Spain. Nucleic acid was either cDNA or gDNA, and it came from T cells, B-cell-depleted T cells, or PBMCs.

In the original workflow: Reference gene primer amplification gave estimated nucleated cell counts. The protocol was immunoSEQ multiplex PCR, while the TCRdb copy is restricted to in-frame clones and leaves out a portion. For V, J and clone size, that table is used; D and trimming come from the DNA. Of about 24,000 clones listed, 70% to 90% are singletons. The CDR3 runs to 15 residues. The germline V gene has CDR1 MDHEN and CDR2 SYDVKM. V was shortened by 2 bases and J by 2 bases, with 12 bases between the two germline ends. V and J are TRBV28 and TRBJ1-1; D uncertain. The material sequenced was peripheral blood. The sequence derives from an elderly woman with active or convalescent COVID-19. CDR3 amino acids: CASSLGGSGNTEAFF. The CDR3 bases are TGTGCCAGCAGTTTAGGCGGGAGTGGAAACACTGAAGCTTTCTTT.